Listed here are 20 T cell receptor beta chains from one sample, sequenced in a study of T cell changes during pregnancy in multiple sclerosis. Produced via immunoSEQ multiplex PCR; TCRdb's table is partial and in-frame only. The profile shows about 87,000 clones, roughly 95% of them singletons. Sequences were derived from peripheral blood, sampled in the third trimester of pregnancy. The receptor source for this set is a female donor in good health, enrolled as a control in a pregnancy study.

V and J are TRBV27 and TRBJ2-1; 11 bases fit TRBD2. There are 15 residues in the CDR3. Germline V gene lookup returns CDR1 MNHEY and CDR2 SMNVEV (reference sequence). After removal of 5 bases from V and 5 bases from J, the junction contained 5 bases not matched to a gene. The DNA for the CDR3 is TGTGCCAGCAGTGGGGGGACTAGCGGAAACAATGAGCAGTTCTTC. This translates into CASSGGTSGNNEQFF.

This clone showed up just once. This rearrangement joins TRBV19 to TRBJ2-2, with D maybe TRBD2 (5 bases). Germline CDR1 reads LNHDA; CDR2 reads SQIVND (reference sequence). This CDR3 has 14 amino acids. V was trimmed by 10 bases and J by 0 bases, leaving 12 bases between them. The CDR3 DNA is TGTGCCACCGGGGTATTCGCGAACACCGGGGAGCTGTTTTTT. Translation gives CATGVFANTGELFF.

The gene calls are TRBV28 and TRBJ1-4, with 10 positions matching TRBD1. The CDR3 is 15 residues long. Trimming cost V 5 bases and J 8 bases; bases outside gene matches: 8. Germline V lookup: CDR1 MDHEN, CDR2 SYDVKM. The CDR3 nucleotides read TGTGCCAGCAGTACACCGGGACAGGGGAGCGAAAAACTGTTTTTT. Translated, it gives CASSTPGQGSEKLFF.

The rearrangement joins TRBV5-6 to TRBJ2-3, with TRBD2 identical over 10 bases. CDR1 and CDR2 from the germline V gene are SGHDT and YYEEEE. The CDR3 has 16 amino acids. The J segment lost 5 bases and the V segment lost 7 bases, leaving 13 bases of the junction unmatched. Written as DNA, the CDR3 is TGTGCCAGCCAAAGCGGGAGGGCCGATTCGGAAGATACGCAGTATTTT. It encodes CASQSGRADSEDTQYF.

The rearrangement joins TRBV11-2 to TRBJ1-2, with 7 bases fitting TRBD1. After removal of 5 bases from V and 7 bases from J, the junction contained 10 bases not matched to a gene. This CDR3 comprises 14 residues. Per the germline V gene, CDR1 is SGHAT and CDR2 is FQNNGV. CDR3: CASSQNTGVGGYTF. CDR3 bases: TGTGCCAGCAGCCAGAACACAGGGGTGGGTGGCTACACCTTC.

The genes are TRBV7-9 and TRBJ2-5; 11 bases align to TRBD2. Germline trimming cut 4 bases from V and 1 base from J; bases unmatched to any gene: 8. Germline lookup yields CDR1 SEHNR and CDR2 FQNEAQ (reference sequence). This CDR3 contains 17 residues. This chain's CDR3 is CASSSQLAGVIQETQYF. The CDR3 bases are TGTGCCAGCAGCTCACAACTAGCGGGAGTGATCCAAGAGACCCAGTACTTC.

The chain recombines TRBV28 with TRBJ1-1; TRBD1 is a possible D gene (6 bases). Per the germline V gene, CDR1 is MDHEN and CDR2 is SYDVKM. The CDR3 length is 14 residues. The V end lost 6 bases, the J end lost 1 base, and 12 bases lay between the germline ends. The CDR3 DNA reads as TGTGCCAGCAGCATCGGGACATCGAACACTGAAGCTTTCTTT. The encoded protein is CASSIGTSNTEAFF. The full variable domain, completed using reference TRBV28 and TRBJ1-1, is DVKVTQSSRYLVKRTGEKVFLECVQDMDHENMFWYRQDPGLGLRLIYFSYDVKMKEKGDIPEGYSVSREKKERFSLILESASTNQTSMYLCASSIGTSNTEAFFGQGTRLTVV.

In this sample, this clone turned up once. DNA for the CDR3: TGTGCCAGCAGCCTGGGCCTGACTAACAATGAGCAGTTCTTC. Translation: CASSLGLTNNEQFF. The genes are TRBV5-5 and TRBJ2-1, with D maybe TRBD2 (5 bases). The CDR3 runs to 14 residues. Germline V lookup: CDR1 SGHKS, CDR2 YYEKEE (reference sequence). Trimming stripped 4 bases from V and 5 bases from J, with 13 bases between.

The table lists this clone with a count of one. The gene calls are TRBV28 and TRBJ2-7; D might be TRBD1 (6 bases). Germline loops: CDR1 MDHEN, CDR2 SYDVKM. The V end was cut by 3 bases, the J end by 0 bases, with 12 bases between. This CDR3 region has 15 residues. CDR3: CASSFGQLSSYEQYF. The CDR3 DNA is TGTGCCAGCAGTTTTGGACAGCTAAGCTCCTACGAGCAGTACTTC.

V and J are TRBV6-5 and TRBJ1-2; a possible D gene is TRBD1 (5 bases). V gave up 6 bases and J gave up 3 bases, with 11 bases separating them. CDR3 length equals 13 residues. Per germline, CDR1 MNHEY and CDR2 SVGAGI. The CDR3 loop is CASRAREDYGYTF. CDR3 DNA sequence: TGTGCCAGCAGGGCCAGGGAGGACTATGGCTACACCTTC.

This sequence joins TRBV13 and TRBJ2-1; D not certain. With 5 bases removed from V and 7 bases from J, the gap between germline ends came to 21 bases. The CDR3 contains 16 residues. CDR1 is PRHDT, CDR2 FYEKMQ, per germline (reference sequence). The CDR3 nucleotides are TGTGCCAGCAGCCAAGTCGGCCATCCATCGGGTAATGAGCAGTTCTTC. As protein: CASSQVGHPSGNEQFF.

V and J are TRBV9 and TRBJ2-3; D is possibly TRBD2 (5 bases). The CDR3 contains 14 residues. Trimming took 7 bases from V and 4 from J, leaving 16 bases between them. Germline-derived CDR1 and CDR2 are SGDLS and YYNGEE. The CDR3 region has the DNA TGTGCCAGCGGAATTGGGCTAGCATCAGATACGCAGTATTTT. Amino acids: CASGIGLASDTQYF.

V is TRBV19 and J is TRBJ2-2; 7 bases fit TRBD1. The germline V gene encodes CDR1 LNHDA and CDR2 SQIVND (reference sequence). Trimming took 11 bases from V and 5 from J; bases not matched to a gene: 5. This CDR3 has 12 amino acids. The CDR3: CAAQGVTGELFF. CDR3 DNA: TGTGCCGCCCAGGGGGTGACCGGGGAGCTGTTTTTT.

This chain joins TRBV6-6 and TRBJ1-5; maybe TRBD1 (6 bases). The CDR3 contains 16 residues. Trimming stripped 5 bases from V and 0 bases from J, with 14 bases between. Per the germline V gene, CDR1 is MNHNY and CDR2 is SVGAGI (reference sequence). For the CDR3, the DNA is TGTGCCAGCAGTCAGTCCTCAGGGGTTAGCAATCAGCCCCAGCATTTT. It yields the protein CASSQSSGVSNQPQHF.

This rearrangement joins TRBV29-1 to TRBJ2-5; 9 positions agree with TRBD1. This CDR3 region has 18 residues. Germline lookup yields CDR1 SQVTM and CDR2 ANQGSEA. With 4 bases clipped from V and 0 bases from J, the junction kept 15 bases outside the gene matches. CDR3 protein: CSVGAAGQGSRYQETQYF. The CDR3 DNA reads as TGCAGCGTTGGGGCGGCGGGACAGGGTAGCCGGTACCAAGAGACCCAGTACTTC.

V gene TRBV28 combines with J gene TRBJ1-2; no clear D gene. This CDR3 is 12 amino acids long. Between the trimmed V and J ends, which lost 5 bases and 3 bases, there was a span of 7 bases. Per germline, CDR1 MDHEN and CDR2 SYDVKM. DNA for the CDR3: TGTGCCAGCAGTCTGGGAGACTATGGCTACACCTTC. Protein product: CASSLGDYGYTF.

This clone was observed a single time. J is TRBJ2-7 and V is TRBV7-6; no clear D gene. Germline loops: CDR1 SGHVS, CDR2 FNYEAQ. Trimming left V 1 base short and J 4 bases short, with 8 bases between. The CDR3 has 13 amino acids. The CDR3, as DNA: TGTGCCAGCAGCTTAGGAACGGAGTACGAGCAGTACTTC. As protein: CASSLGTEYEQYF.

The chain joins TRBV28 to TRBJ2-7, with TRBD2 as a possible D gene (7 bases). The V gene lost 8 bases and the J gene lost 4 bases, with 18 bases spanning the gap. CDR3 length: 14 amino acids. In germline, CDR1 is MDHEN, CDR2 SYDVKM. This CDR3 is CASFEGGEKYEQYF. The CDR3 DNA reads TGTGCCAGCTTTGAAGGGGGGGAAAAGTACGAGCAGTACTTC. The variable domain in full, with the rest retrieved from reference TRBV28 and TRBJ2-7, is DVKVTQSSRYLVKRTGEKVFLECVQDMDHENMFWYRQDPGLGLRLIYFSYDVKMKEKGDIPEGYSVSREKKERFSLILESASTNQTSMYLCASFEGGEKYEQYFGPGTRLTVT.

The CDR3 reads CASSERTPKLFF. CDR3 nucleotide sequence: TGTGCCAGCAGTGAACGGACACCTAAGCTGTTTTTT. The chain recombines TRBV2 with TRBJ2-2; D possibly corresponds to TRBD1 (5 bases). The V gene's germline CDR1 is SNHLY and CDR2 FYNNEI. The length of the CDR3 is 12 residues. V gave up 2 bases and J gave up 12 bases, with 10 bases separating them. The variable domain in full, with the rest retrieved from reference TRBV2 and TRBJ2-2, is EPEVTQTPSHQVTQMGQEVILRCVPISNHLYFYWYRQILGQKVEFLVSFYNNEISEKSEIFDDQFSVERPDGSNFTLKIRSTKLEDSAMYFCASSERTPKLFFGEGSRLTVL.

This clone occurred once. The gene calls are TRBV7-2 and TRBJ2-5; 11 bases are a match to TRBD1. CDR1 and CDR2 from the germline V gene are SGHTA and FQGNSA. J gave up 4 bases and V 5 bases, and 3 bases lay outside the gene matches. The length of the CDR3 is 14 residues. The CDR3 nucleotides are TGTGCCAGCAGCCCGGACAGGGGGCGAGAGACCCAGTACTTC. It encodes CASSPDRGRETQYF.